Presented here are 8 T cell receptor beta chains from one specimen sequenced in a study of cytomegalovirus exposure and HLA in healthy donors. PCR amplification relied on 60 Vbeta primers (plus 13 Jbeta primers). Generated by immunoSEQ multiplex PCR, the TCRdb table keeps only in-frame clones and is missing some. This sample has about 130,000 clones, with approximately 80% found just once. Input material: PBMCs. These receptors were taken from a young woman in good health and CMV-seronegative.

This clone was detected only a few times. V usage is TRBV7-9 and J usage is TRBJ1-1, with D uncertain. The CDR3 has 15 amino acids. Germline CDR1 reads SEHNR; CDR2 reads FQNEAQ (reference sequence). Trimming pared 1 base from V and 3 bases from J, leaving 12 bases between. The CDR3 protein is CASSLDGGRDTEAFF. CDR3 DNA sequence: TGTGCCAGCAGCTTAGATGGAGGCAGAGACACTGAAGCTTTCTTT.

This clone was counted a few times. The rearrangement links TRBV12-5 to TRBJ2-1; TRBD2 agrees at 7 bases. The J segment lost 5 bases and the V segment lost 3 bases, leaving 4 bases of the junction unmatched. CDR3 size: 14 residues. Germline-derived CDR1 and CDR2 are LGHNT and FRNRAP. The CDR3 here is CASGLGEGHNEQFF. The CDR3 region has the DNA TGTGCTAGTGGTTTAGGGGAGGGCCACAATGAGCAGTTCTTC.

The gene calls are TRBV6-5 and TRBJ1-4; 7 positions agree with TRBD1. The CDR3 is made up of 16 amino acids. J was trimmed by 6 bases and V by 0 bases; bases with no gene match: 7. Germline lookup yields CDR1 MNHEY and CDR2 SVGAGI. CDR3 coding DNA: TGTGCCAGCAGTTACTCGAACGGCAGGGGGTATGAAAAACTGTTTTTT. This translates into CASSYSNGRGYEKLFF.

The chain joins TRBV15 to TRBJ2-3; 10 bases are a match to TRBD2. Trimming at V came to 3 bases and at J to 2 bases, leaving 5 bases not matched to a gene. CDR1 is LNHNV and CDR2 is YYDKDF in the germline V gene (reference sequence). The CDR3 has 16 residues. CDR3 sequence reads: CATSRGLAIDTDTQYF. In DNA, the CDR3 is TGTGCCACCAGCAGGGGACTAGCGATCGACACAGATACGCAGTATTTT.

This sequence joins TRBV6-1 and TRBJ1-4; 12 nucleotides agree with TRBD1. CDR3 length: 15 residues. Germline V lookup: CDR1 MNHNS, CDR2 SASEGT. Trimming took 5 bases from V and 10 from J; bases not matched to a gene: 8. CDR3 sequence reads: CASSLPGQGAGKLFF. The CDR3 DNA reads as TGTGCCAGCAGTCTACCGGGACAGGGGGCGGGAAAACTGTTTTTT.

In this sample, this clone turned up once. This chain uses TRBV7-9 with TRBJ1-3, with D possibly TRBD1 on 5 matching bases. V lost 5 bases and J 0 bases, leaving 8 bases between the germline ends. Looked up from germline, CDR1 is SEHNR and CDR2 is FQNEAQ (reference sequence). The CDR3 loop spans 14 amino acids. The CDR3 bases are TGTGCCAGCAGCCGGGGGTCCTCTGGAAACACCATATATTTT. Translated: CASSRGSSGNTIYF.

The chain combines TRBV21-1 with TRBJ2-5; the D call TRBD2 from the table was never checked on the DNA. TRBV21-1 is deemed a pseudogene. The CDR3 has 16 residues. In nucleotides, the CDR3 is TGTGCCAGCAGTTCGCCGGGACTAGCGTCGGGAGAGACCCAGTACTTC. Translation gives CASSSPGLASGETQYF.

This chain connects TRBV10-3 to TRBJ2-5; the D gene is possibly TRBD2 (6 bases). The CDR3 has 13 residues. V dropped 8 bases and J dropped 3 bases, with 13 bases sitting between them. From germline, CDR1 is ENHRY and CDR2 SYGVKD. DNA of the CDR3: TGTGCCATCGGGGGGTGGGAGGAAGAGACCCAGTACTTC. It specifies CAIGGWEEETQYF.